This TCR beta chain emerged from a study of human thymus T cells. Findings of the study overall: Both thymic and peripheral blood repertoires showed apparently biased V and J usage.

This CDR3 has 15 amino acids. Per germline, CDR1 SGHAT and CDR2 FQNNGV. Trimming took 2 bases from V and 7 from J, leaving 17 bases between them. This clone occurred once. Its target is unknown. Repertoires were generated with immunoSEQ multiplex PCR, while TCRdb's copy carries only in-frame clones and drops some. In the table there are some 46,000 clones, about 95% of which are singletons. Donation was from healthy Finnish infants who were having corrective surgery that addressed congenital heart defects. A roughly 0.45-1 mL peripheral blood aliquot was taken intraoperatively from four of eight donors. No fixed cell number was used; all available blood leukocytes supplied DNA.

The J gene is TRBJ1-1, the V gene TRBV11-2; D remains unclear. The receptor's source is a girl less than two years old with a congenital heart defect but otherwise immunologically healthy. Material for sequencing was blood. In nucleotides, the CDR3 is TGTGCCAGCAGCTTAAGGATCGGCGGGGAGAATGAAGCTTTCTTT. It encodes CASSLRIGGENEAFF.